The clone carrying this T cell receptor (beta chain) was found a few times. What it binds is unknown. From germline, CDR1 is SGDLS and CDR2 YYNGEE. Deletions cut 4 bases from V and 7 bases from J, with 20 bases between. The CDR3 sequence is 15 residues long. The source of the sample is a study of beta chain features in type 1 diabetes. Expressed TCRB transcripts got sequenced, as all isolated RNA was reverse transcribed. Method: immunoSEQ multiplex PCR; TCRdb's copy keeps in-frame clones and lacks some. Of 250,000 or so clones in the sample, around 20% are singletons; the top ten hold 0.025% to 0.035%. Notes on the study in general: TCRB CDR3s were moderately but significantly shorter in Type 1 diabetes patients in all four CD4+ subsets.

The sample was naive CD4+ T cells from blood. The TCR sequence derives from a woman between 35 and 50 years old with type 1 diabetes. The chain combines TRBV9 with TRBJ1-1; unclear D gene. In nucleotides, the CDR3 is TGTGCCAGCAGCTTCGACGCTGGACTAGGTGGTGAAGCTTTCTTT. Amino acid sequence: CASSFDAGLGGEAFF.